These 10 T cell receptor beta chains came from one sample sequenced in a study of blood T cell repertoires in COVID-19. Assay: immunoSEQ multiplex PCR; the TCRdb copy retains only in-frame clones and omits some. The data show fewer than 250,000 clones, with 88% seen just once and more than 1.5% held by the top ten. Specimen: peripheral blood. These TCRs come from a man between 70 and 80 years old with acute or convalescent COVID-19.

The V gene is TRBV4-1, the J gene TRBJ2-1; 7 bases line up with TRBD1. CDR3 length equals 13 residues. With 6 bases clipped from V and 6 bases from J, the junction kept 5 bases outside the gene matches. Looked up from germline, CDR1 is MGHRA and CDR2 is YSYEKL. In nucleotides, the CDR3 is TGCGCCAGCAGTTCGAGACAGGGCAATGAGCAGTTCTTC. Translating it yields CASSSRQGNEQFF.

The V call is TRBV7-2, the J call TRBJ2-2, with 7 positions matching TRBD2. Germline values: CDR1 SGHTA, CDR2 FQGNSA. Unmatched junction bases numbered 11, after V lost 4 bases and J lost 0 bases. The CDR3 is 18 amino acids. In DNA form, the CDR3 reads TGTGCCAGCAGCTCACGCCCTTGGACTAGAACGAACACCGGGGAGCTGTTTTTT. This encodes CASSSRPWTRTNTGELFF.

The chain links TRBV9 to TRBJ2-1, with a tentative D call TRBD2 (5 bases). The length of the CDR3 is 13 residues. CDR1 is SGDLS and CDR2 is YYNGEE in the germline V gene. Trimming cost V 0 bases and J 6 bases, with 7 bases left between them. CDR3 amino acids: CASSVASFNEQFF. DNA for the CDR3: TGTGCCAGCAGCGTAGCTAGCTTCAATGAGCAGTTCTTC.

As DNA, the CDR3 is TGTGCCAGCAGCCCGATTCCGGGACAGAGGGAATACACCGGGGAGCTGTTTTTT. It encodes CASSPIPGQREYTGELFF. The chain combines TRBV9 with TRBJ2-2; 7 positions match TRBD1. This CDR3 contains 18 residues. Germline CDR1 is SGDLS and CDR2 is YYNGEE. Trimming at V came to 4 bases and at J to 3 bases, leaving 15 bases not matched to a gene.

V is TRBV2 and J is TRBJ2-1; D is unresolved. CDR1 and CDR2 from the germline V gene are SNHLY and FYNNEI. Between the trimmed V and J ends, which lost 4 bases and 1 base, there was a span of 5 bases. The CDR3 consists of 13 residues. This CDR3 is CASSVLSYNEQFF. CDR3 DNA sequence: TGTGCCAGCAGTGTACTTTCCTACAATGAGCAGTTCTTC. The full variable domain, rest sourced from reference TRBV2 and TRBJ2-1, is EPEVTQTPSHQVTQMGQEVILRCVPISNHLYFYWYRQILGQKVEFLVSFYNNEISEKSEIFDDQFSVERPDGSNFTLKIRSTKLEDSAMYFCASSVLSYNEQFFGPGTRLTVL.

On this clone: Different DNA sequences within this sample yield the same CDR3. For the CDR3, the DNA is TGCAGCGTCGACAGGGGAGCTAACTATGGCTACACCTTC. Encoded protein: CSVDRGANYGYTF. This chain uses TRBV29-1 with TRBJ1-2, with 8 bases lining up with TRBD1. V lost 6 bases and J lost 0; bases outside the gene matches: 3. The germline gives CDR1 SQVTM, CDR2 ANQGSEA. CDR3 length equals 13 residues. Combining the CDR3 with reference TRBV29-1 and TRBJ1-2 gives the whole variable domain SAVISQKPSRDICQRGTSLTIQCQVDSQVTMMFWYRQQPGQSLTLIATANQGSEATYESGFVIDKFPISRPNLTFSTLTVSNMSPEDSSIYLCSVDRGANYGYTFGSGTRLTVV.

J is TRBJ2-5 and V is TRBV18; D is possibly TRBD1 (6 bases). The germline V gene encodes CDR1 KGHSH and CDR2 LQKENI. CDR3 length: 17 residues. The ends were cut back, 3 bases at V and 2 bases at J, with 19 bases in the middle. The DNA for the CDR3 is TGTGCCAGCTCACCCGATGAACCGGGACAAGTACAAGAGACCCAGTACTTC. It translates to CASSPDEPGQVQETQYF.

This sequence joins TRBV5-8 and TRBJ2-7; D gene uncertain. V lost 0 bases, J lost 5 bases, and 3 bases lay in between. CDR1 and CDR2 (germline): SGHTS, YDEGEE. This CDR3 is built from 11 residues. The CDR3 sequence: CASSLADEQYF. The CDR3, as DNA: TGTGCCAGCAGCTTGGCCGACGAGCAGTACTTC.

The chain is built from TRBV7-9 and TRBJ2-2; D possibly corresponds to TRBD2 (6 bases). Per germline, CDR1 SEHNR and CDR2 FQNEAQ (reference sequence). With 3 bases removed from V and 7 bases from J, the gap between germline ends came to 12 bases. The CDR3 loop spans 14 amino acids. DNA of the CDR3: TGTGCCAGCAGCTTGGCGGGGTTTGGCGGGGAGCTGTTTTTT. It specifies CASSLAGFGGELFF.

The chain uses TRBV6-1 and TRBJ2-1; D is possibly TRBD1 (5 bases). V dropped 0 bases and J dropped 7 bases, with 13 bases sitting between them. Germline CDR1 MNHNS, CDR2 SASEGT. The CDR3 has 15 residues. The CDR3 is CASSEAASQGNEQFF. The CDR3 nucleotides read TGTGCCAGCAGTGAAGCCGCTAGTCAGGGTAATGAGCAGTTCTTC.